Each of the 26 T cell receptor beta chains below was sequenced from the same sample in a study of T cells in Graves' hyperthyroidism and ophthalmopathy. Amplification yielded TCR beta CDR3 regions, with RNA transcripts as the source. HTBI primers were the set used in a first-round RT-PCR of the TCR CDR3. TCRdb recomputed calls from the multiplex PCR reads with MiXCR, one row per CDR3 protein. The sample shows around 520,000 distinct CDR3 sequences, 14% of them seen only once. The sequenced sample consisted of blood. The receptors here all came from a woman between 40 and 50 years old with Graves' hyperthyroidism.

The genes are TRBV13 and TRBJ1-2, with 7 bases matching TRBD1. This CDR3 is 13 amino acids long. V was clipped by 7 bases and J by 5 bases; unmatched bases: 7. CDR1 is PRHDT, CDR2 FYEKMQ, per germline (reference sequence). The CDR3 DNA follows: TGTGCCAGCAATGAAAAGGGGGCTTATGGCTACACCTTC. Its translation is CASNEKGAYGYTF.

The CDR3 loop is CASSASGALYNEQFF. The CDR3 nucleotides are TGTGCCAGCAGCGCTAGCGGGGCCCTCTACAATGAGCAGTTCTTC. The chain couples TRBV7-8 to TRBJ2-1; the match to TRBD2 covers 9 bases. CDR1 is SGHVS, CDR2 FQNEAQ, per germline. This CDR3 has 15 residues. J gave up 3 bases and V 5 bases, and 5 bases lay outside the gene matches.

The chain employs TRBV27 and TRBJ2-1; no definite D call. The germline V and J ends were trimmed by 7 bases and 2 bases, with 9 bases remaining between them. The CDR3 length is 13 residues. Germline-derived CDR1 and CDR2 are MNHEY and SMNVEV (reference sequence). The CDR3 bases are TGTGCCAGCACCACCCCCCCCTACAATGAGCAGTTCTTC. This gives the protein CASTTPPYNEQFF.

This clonotype was detected many times. The CDR3: CASSLGGREKLFF. The CDR3 region has the DNA TGTGCCAGCAGCTTAGGGGGGCGGGAAAAACTGTTTTTT. J is TRBJ1-4 and V is TRBV7-8, with D possibly being TRBD1 (6 bases). The CDR3 runs to 13 residues. Germline V CDR1 and CDR2: SGHVS, FQNEAQ. With 1 base removed from V and 8 bases from J, the gap between germline ends came to 8 bases.

CDR3 bases: TGTGCCAGCAATTCACCGGGACAGGGGTACGAGCAGTACTTC. The encoded protein is CASNSPGQGYEQYF. This chain uses TRBV7-8 with TRBJ2-7; the match to TRBD1 covers 10 bases. CDR1 SGHVS and CDR2 FQNEAQ come from the germline V gene. The CDR3 sequence is 14 residues long. V shed 7 bases, J shed 4 bases, and the junction held 7 bases outside the gene matches.

In the case of this clonotype: Just one base apart from a much larger clone, this may be a read error. CDR3 bases: TGTGCCAGCAGCCCCGCGGGGGACAGGGGCAATCAGCCCCAGCATTTT. It translates to CASSPAGDRGNQPQHF. The V gene is TRBV28, the J gene TRBJ1-5, with 9 bases identical to TRBD1. The length of the CDR3 is 16 residues. Germline V gene data show CDR1 as MDHEN and CDR2 as SYDVKM. J gave up 2 bases and V 6 bases, and 8 bases lay outside the gene matches.

The chain carries TRBV29-1 and TRBJ2-1; 16 nucleotides align to TRBD2. Trimming removed 4 bases from V and 6 bases from J; junction bases left unmatched: 6. The CDR3 sequence is 16 residues long. CDR1 SQVTM and CDR2 ANQGSEA come from the germline V gene. DNA of the CDR3: TGCAGCGTTGGTGGGACTAGCGGGAGGGCCACCAATGAGCAGTTCTTC. Amino acid sequence: CSVGGTSGRATNEQFF.

This clonotype was counted at least ten times. The J gene is TRBJ2-1, the V gene TRBV5-1, with unresolved D. Germline lookup yields CDR1 SGHRS and CDR2 YFSETQ. V lost 1 base, J lost 4 bases, and 9 bases lay in between. This CDR3 contains 14 residues. This CDR3 is CASSLSEQYNEQFF. The CDR3 nucleotides are TGCGCCAGCAGCTTGTCTGAGCAGTACAATGAGCAGTTCTTC.

At least ten counts were recorded for this clonotype. The V and J genes are TRBV2 and TRBJ2-1, with 7 bases fitting TRBD2. CDR1 is SNHLY, CDR2 FYNNEI, per germline. Trimming at V came to 7 bases and at J to 2 bases, leaving 5 bases not matched to a gene. The length of the CDR3 is 14 residues. The CDR3 spells CASKSGEAYNEQFF. In DNA form, the CDR3 reads TGTGCCAGCAAGAGCGGGGAAGCCTACAATGAGCAGTTCTTC.

This rearrangement joins TRBV10-1 to TRBJ1-2; possibly TRBD1 for D (6 bases). CDR3 length: 11 residues. Per the germline V gene, CDR1 is WNHNN and CDR2 is SYGVQD (reference sequence). V dropped 8 bases and J dropped 8 bases, with 12 bases sitting between them. The CDR3 region is CASSGAGGYTF. The CDR3 DNA follows: TGCGCCAGCTCAGGGGCCGGCGGCTACACCTTC.

The CDR3: CASRQGSGTEAFF. The CDR3 bases are TGTGCCAGCCGACAGGGGTCTGGCACTGAAGCTTTCTTT. The chain recombines TRBV19 with TRBJ1-1; 8 nucleotides line up with TRBD1. Per the germline V gene, CDR1 is LNHDA and CDR2 is SQIVND (reference sequence). This CDR3 has 13 amino acids. The ends lost 9 bases at V and 4 bases at J; junction bases unmatched: 7.

This clonotype was detected ten times or more. The chain recombines TRBV20-1 with TRBJ2-5; TRBD1 aligns across 9 bases. Germline CDR1 and CDR2: DFQATT and SNEGSKA (reference sequence). This CDR3 is 16 amino acids long. J gave up 1 base and V 6 bases, and 12 bases lay outside the gene matches. Written as DNA, the CDR3 is TGCAGTGCGCCCTCTTCCGGACAGGGGTTCCAAGAGACCCAGTACTTC. Encoded protein: CSAPSSGQGFQETQYF.

The table lists this clonotype with a few counts. The chain employs TRBV28 and TRBJ2-7; the match to TRBD2 covers 9 bases. V lost 5 bases and J lost 4; bases outside the gene matches: 9. Germline loops: CDR1 MDHEN, CDR2 SYDVKM. The CDR3 consists of 15 residues. CDR3 DNA: TGTGCCAGCAGTCAGCGCTTAGCGGGAGTTTACGAGCAGTACTTC. It translates to CASSQRLAGVYEQYF.

This clonotype has ten or more counts. The rearrangement links TRBV7-2 to TRBJ1-1, with 8 bases identical to TRBD1. The CDR3 loop spans 14 amino acids. Germline CDR1 reads SGHTA; CDR2 reads FQGNSA. The J segment lost 8 bases and the V segment lost 5 bases, leaving 10 bases of the junction unmatched. In DNA form, the CDR3 reads TGTGCCAGCAGCCCAGACAGGGGCATTTCAGAAGCTTTCTTT. Encoded protein: CASSPDRGISEAFF.

The chain is built from TRBV18 and TRBJ2-3; 7 bases match TRBD1. The germline V gene has CDR1 KGHSH and CDR2 LQKENI. The trim removed 1 base at V and 0 bases at J, leaving 4 bases unmatched. The CDR3 is 16 residues long. This CDR3 is CASSPQGASSTDTQYF. The CDR3 DNA is TGTGCCAGCTCACCACAGGGGGCCTCTAGCACAGATACGCAGTATTTT.

In its sample, this clonotype was seen a few times. The chain has TRBV6-1 and TRBJ2-3; 7 nucleotides line up with TRBD1. After removal of 2 bases from V and 5 bases from J, the junction contained 4 bases not matched to a gene. Germline V gene lookup returns CDR1 MNHNS and CDR2 SASEGT. This CDR3 has 14 amino acids. In DNA form, the CDR3 reads TGTGCCAGCAGTGAACAAGGGGGCGGAGATACGCAGTATTTT. As protein: CASSEQGGGDTQYF.

Of note for this clonotype: A much larger clone is a single base away; this may be a read error. The rearrangement links TRBV6-1 to TRBJ1-5; the D is unclear. Per the germline V gene, CDR1 is MNHNS and CDR2 is SASEGT. This CDR3 is 15 amino acids long. CDR3 nucleotide sequence: TGTGCCAGCAGTGAAGGCGGACCTAACAATCAGCACCAGCATTTT. Encoded protein: CASSEGGPNNQHQHF.

This chain uses TRBV9 with TRBJ2-3; no firm D call. Trimming shortened V by 3 bases and J by 0 bases, and 5 bases separated the two germline ends. CDR3 length: 13 amino acids. The germline V gene encodes CDR1 SGDLS and CDR2 YYNGEE. DNA of the CDR3: TGTGCCAGCAGCGCTTTTAGCACAGATACGCAGTATTTT. This encodes CASSAFSTDTQYF. The entire variable domain, with the rest obtained from reference TRBV9 and TRBJ2-3, is as follows: DSGVTQTPKHLITATGQRVTLRCSPRSGDLSVYWYQQSLDQGLQFLIQYYNGEERAKGNILERFSAQQFPDLHSELNLSSLELGDSALYFCASSAFSTDTQYFGPGTRLTVL.

This clonotype was observed at least ten times. J is TRBJ2-1 and V is TRBV5-1; 8 nucleotides agree with TRBD2. From germline, CDR1 is SGHRS and CDR2 YFSETQ. The V gene end was trimmed by 0 bases and the J gene end by 7 bases; junction bases not matched to a gene: 6. CDR3 length: 15 amino acids. The CDR3 nucleotides are TGCGCCAGCAGCTTGGACGGGAGGGCACAGAATGAGCAGTTCTTC. Its translation: CASSLDGRAQNEQFF.

The chain is built from TRBV7-2 and TRBJ1-4; D not resolved. The germline CDR1 and CDR2 sequences are SGHTA and FQGNSA. V was pared by 0 bases and J by 3 bases, with 11 bases between. This CDR3 has 16 amino acids. The CDR3 DNA reads TGTGCCAGCAGCTTAGCCTTAGGCGCTTCTAATGAAAAACTGTTTTTT. Translating gives CASSLALGASNEKLFF.

This chain links TRBV3-1 with TRBJ2-2; 12 nucleotides agree with TRBD2. Germline-derived CDR1 and CDR2 are LGHDT and YNNKEL (reference sequence). After removal of 1 base from V and 10 bases from J, the junction contained 4 bases not matched to a gene. This CDR3 has 15 amino acids. This CDR3 reads CASSQGLAGVLELFF. The CDR3, as DNA: TGTGCCAGCAGCCAAGGACTAGCGGGAGTCCTGGAGCTGTTTTTT.

The table lists this clonotype with many counts. The rearrangement links TRBV2 to TRBJ2-7; D unclear. This CDR3 spans 11 amino acids. Germline assignment: CDR1 SNHLY and CDR2 FYNNEI. Trimming left V 3 bases short and J 4 bases short, with 4 bases between. The CDR3 is CASSERYEQYF. The CDR3 coding sequence is TGTGCCAGCAGTGAGAGGTACGAGCAGTACTTC.

This clonotype was counted between two and nine times. The CDR3 DNA sequence: TGTGCCAGCAGCCTTTTGAGTTGGGCGAACACCGGGGAGCTGTTTTTT. Encoded protein: CASSLLSWANTGELFF. This chain connects TRBV7-8 to TRBJ2-2; D ambiguous. The CDR3 is 16 amino acids. Germline CDR1 SGHVS, CDR2 FQNEAQ. The V and J ends lost 5 bases and 0 bases respectively, with 13 bases between them.

This clonotype was counted at least ten times. J is TRBJ2-5 and V is TRBV6-1; the D gene is possibly TRBD1 (6 bases). Per the germline V gene, CDR1 is MNHNS and CDR2 is SASEGT. Deletions cut 6 bases from V and 3 bases from J, with 11 bases between. The CDR3 covers 13 residues. DNA of the CDR3: TGTGCCAGCAGGGCCACAGGGAAAGAGACCCAGTACTTC. This gives the protein CASRATGKETQYF.

This clonotype was observed a handful of times. The genes are TRBV4-1 and TRBJ2-7; D might be TRBD2 (5 bases). The CDR3 totals 14 residues. Germline CDR1 and CDR2: MGHRA and YSYEKL. Trimming removed 4 bases from V and 7 bases from J, with 17 bases in between. CDR3 residues: CASSRLPGEGEQYF. As DNA, the CDR3 is TGCGCCAGCAGCCGGTTACCCGGGGAAGGGGAGCAGTACTTC.

The chain carries TRBV19 and TRBJ2-3; tentatively, D is TRBD2 (6 bases). The CDR3 sequence is 15 residues long. Trimming removed 1 base from V and 1 base from J, with 9 bases in between. Germline CDR1 is LNHDA and CDR2 is SQIVND (reference sequence). In DNA form, the CDR3 reads TGTGCCAGTAGTATAGGAGTAGCGGGCACAGATACGCAGTATTTT. Its protein product is CASSIGVAGTDTQYF.